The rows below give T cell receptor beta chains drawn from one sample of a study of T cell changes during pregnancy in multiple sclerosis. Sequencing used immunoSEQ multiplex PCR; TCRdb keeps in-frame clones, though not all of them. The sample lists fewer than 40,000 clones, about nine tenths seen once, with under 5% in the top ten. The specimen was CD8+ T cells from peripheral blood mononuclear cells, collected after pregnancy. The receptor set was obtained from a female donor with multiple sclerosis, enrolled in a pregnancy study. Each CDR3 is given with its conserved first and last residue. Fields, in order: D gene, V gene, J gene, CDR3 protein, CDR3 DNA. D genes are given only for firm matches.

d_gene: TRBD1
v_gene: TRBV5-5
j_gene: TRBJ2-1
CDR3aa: CASLSRTGDNEQFF
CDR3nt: TGTGCCAGCCTATCTCGGACAGGGGACAATGAGCAGTTCTTC

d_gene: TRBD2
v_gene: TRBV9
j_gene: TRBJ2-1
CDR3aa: CASSQTSGGYNEQFF
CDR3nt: TGTGCCAGCAGCCAAACTAGCGGGGGGTACAATGAGCAGTTCTTC

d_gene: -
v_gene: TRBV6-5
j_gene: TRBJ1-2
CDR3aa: CASSFQGYYGYTF
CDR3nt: TGTGCCAGCAGTTTCCAGGGATACTATGGCTACACCTTC

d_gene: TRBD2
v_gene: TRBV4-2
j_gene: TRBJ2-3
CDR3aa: CASSQEAGGQGSDTQYF
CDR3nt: TGTGCCAGCAGCCAAGAAGCGGGGGGGCAGGGGTCAGATACGCAGTATTTT

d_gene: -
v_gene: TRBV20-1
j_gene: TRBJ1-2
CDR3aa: CSARKGDGYTF
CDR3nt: TGCAGTGCTCGAAAGGGGGACGGCTACACCTTC

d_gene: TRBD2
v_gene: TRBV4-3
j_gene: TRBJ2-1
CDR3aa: CASSGPGGDEQFF
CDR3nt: TGCGCCAGCAGCGGCCCGGGGGGGGATGAGCAGTTCTTC

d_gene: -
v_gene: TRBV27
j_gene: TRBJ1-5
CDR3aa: CASRTGNQPQHF
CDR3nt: TGTGCCAGCAGGACAGGCAATCAGCCCCAGCATTTT

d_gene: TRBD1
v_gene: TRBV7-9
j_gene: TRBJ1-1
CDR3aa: CASSMGQGAAFF
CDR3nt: TGTGCCAGCAGCATGGGACAGGGGGCAGCTTTCTTT

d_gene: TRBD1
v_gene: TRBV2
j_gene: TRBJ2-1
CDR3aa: CASSDERQGAYNEQFF
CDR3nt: TGTGCCAGCAGTGACGAGAGGCAGGGGGCTTACAATGAGCAGTTCTTC

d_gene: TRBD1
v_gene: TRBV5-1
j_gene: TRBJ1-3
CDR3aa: CASSQGQGVDTIYF
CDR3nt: TGCGCCAGCAGCCAGGGACAGGGCGTCGACACCATATATTTT